The 15 T cell receptor beta chains listed next were all sequenced from one sample in a study of response to subunit inactivated influenza vaccine. MiXCR was run by TCRdb on the RT-PCR reads, yielding one entry per CDR3 protein. This table has roughly 790,000 distinct CDR3 sequences, around 20% appearing once. The starting material was PBMCs from blood, obtained around 5 days after vaccination. These receptors originate from a man aged 50 to 59 who received an inactivated influenza vaccine.

This clonotype was seen only a few times. The rearrangement links TRBV11-2 to TRBJ2-7; the match to TRBD2 covers 8 bases. Trimming cost V 3 bases and J 5 bases; bases outside gene matches: 6. This CDR3 is 14 amino acids long. The V gene's germline CDR1 is SGHAT and CDR2 FQNNGV. In DNA, the CDR3 is TGTGCCAGCAGCTTCCCCGGGGGGGCCGACGAGCAGTACTTC. It yields the protein CASSFPGGADEQYF.

The V and J genes are TRBV7-2 and TRBJ2-1; TRBD2 agrees at 8 bases. Per the germline V gene, CDR1 is SGHTA and CDR2 is FQGNSA. The CDR3 has 17 amino acids. Trimming at V came to 5 bases and at J to 3 bases, leaving 12 bases not matched to a gene. CDR3 residues: CASSPGEGREVYNEQFF. The CDR3 DNA reads TGTGCCAGCAGCCCCGGAGAAGGGCGGGAGGTCTACAATGAGCAGTTCTTC. The full variable domain, rest sourced from reference TRBV7-2 and TRBJ2-1, is GAGVSQSPSNKVTEKGKDVELRCDPISGHTALYWYRQSLGQGLEFLIYFQGNSAPDKSGLPSDRFSAERTGGSVSTLTIQRTQQEDSAVYLCASSPGEGREVYNEQFFGPGTRLTVL.

This chain connects TRBV5-1 to TRBJ2-1; a possible D gene is TRBD2 (5 bases). Trimming shortened V by 0 bases and J by 14 bases, and 12 bases separated the two germline ends. The germline CDR1 and CDR2 sequences are SGHRS and YFSETQ. The CDR3 runs to 12 residues. The DNA of the CDR3 is TGCGCCAGCAGCTTGGAACACGCGCGGGAGTTCTTC. Protein product: CASSLEHAREFF.

The chain is built from TRBV20-1 and TRBJ2-4; D is perhaps TRBD2 (6 bases). The germline V gene encodes CDR1 DFQATT and CDR2 SNEGSKA (reference sequence). V was clipped by 1 base and J by 5 bases, with 9 bases between them. CDR3 length equals 13 residues. DNA for the CDR3: TGCAGTGCTAGAGGGGAGCGGGAAAACATTCAGTACTTC. Translation gives CSARGERENIQYF.

This clonotype has just a few counts. V gene TRBV7-9 combines with J gene TRBJ2-1, with 10 bases that match TRBD1. CDR1 and CDR2 (germline): SEHNR, FQNEAQ (reference sequence). The CDR3 covers 15 residues. With V trimmed by 5 bases and J by 7 bases, 8 bases remained unmatched. The CDR3 loop is CASSPKLGQGNEQFF. CDR3 DNA sequence: TGTGCCAGCAGCCCAAAACTGGGACAGGGGAATGAGCAGTTCTTC. Full variable domain (rest looked up from reference TRBV7-9 and TRBJ2-1): DTGVSQNPRHKITKRGQNVTFRCDPISEHNRLYWYRQTLGQGPEFLTYFQNEAQLEKSRLLSDRFSAERPKGSFSTLEIQRTEQGDSAMYLCASSPKLGQGNEQFFGPGTRLTVL.

This chain joins TRBV29-1 and TRBJ2-3; unclear D gene. The length of the CDR3 is 11 residues. The germline V and J ends were trimmed by 5 bases and 6 bases, with 9 bases remaining between them. CDR1 SQVTM and CDR2 ANQGSEA come from the germline V gene. CDR3 in DNA: TGCAGCGTTAGGGAAGTGGATACGCAGTATTTT. Translating it yields CSVREVDTQYF.

This clonotype has ten or more counts. An end of the junction does not agree with germline; a read error may underlie this. V gene TRBV7-7 combines with J gene TRBJ2-2, with D possibly TRBD2 on 6 matching bases. Germline V CDR1 and CDR2: SSHAT, FNYEAQ (reference sequence). This CDR3 has 16 amino acids. This CDR3 reads CASSLAARRDTGELFF. The CDR3 nucleotides are TGTGCTAGCAGCTTAGCGGCCCGGCGGGACACCGGGGAGCTGTTTTTT.

In this sample, this clonotype turned up a few times. The chain uses TRBV15 and TRBJ1-3, with D hard to call. Germline-derived CDR1 and CDR2 are LNHNV and YYDKDF (reference sequence). This CDR3 contains 12 residues. Trimming left V 3 bases short and J 7 bases short, with 7 bases between. Here the CDR3 reads CATSRVDNTIYF. The CDR3 region has the DNA TGTGCCACCAGCAGGGTCGATAACACCATATATTTT. The full variable domain, in which reference TRBV15 and TRBJ1-3 provide the parts outside the CDR3, is DAMVIQNPRYQVTQFGKPVTLSCSQTLNHNVMYWYQQKSSQAPKLLFHYYDKDFNNEADTPDNFQSRRPNTSFCFLDIRSPGLGDTAMYLCATSRVDNTIYFGEGSWLTVV.

This chain links TRBV12-3 or TRBV12-4 with TRBJ2-3; D is perhaps TRBD2 (6 bases). Trimming removed 1 base at V and 0 bases at J, with 11 bases between. The CDR3 is 16 amino acids. This chain's CDR3 is CASSLEAGPSTDTQYF. The CDR3, as DNA: TGTGCCAGCAGTTTAGAAGCGGGCCCTAGCACAGATACGCAGTATTTT.

The rearrangement joins TRBV12-3 or TRBV12-4 to TRBJ1-5; the D gene is possibly TRBD1 (5 bases). Trimming shortened V by 5 bases and J by 7 bases, and 21 bases separated the two germline ends. The CDR3 length is 16 residues. The CDR3 DNA follows: TGTGCCAGCAGTAGAGGGACGGCCAGTATTAGGCAGCCCCAGCATTTT. It translates to CASSRGTASIRQPQHF.

The CDR3 sequence is CSARARGTEAFF. The CDR3 coding sequence is TGCAGTGCTAGAGCCCGGGGGACTGAAGCTTTCTTT. The gene calls are TRBV20-1 and TRBJ1-1, with D perhaps matching TRBD1 (5 bases). The V gene's germline CDR1 is DFQATT and CDR2 SNEGSKA (reference sequence). The V and J ends lost 1 base and 5 bases respectively, with 8 bases between them. The CDR3 runs 12 residues.

This rearrangement joins TRBV2 to TRBJ2-7; D may match TRBD1 or TRBD2 (5 bases each). Germline V gene lookup returns CDR1 SNHLY and CDR2 FYNNEI. The CDR3 runs 13 residues. V lost 4 bases, J lost 6 bases, and 13 bases lay in between. The DNA for the CDR3 is TGTGCCAGCAGTGTGGTTGAGGGGTCCGAGCAGTACTTC. As protein: CASSVVEGSEQYF.

This clonotype occurred once. V gene TRBV20-1 combines with J gene TRBJ2-7; the match to TRBD1 covers 10 bases. Per germline, CDR1 DFQATT and CDR2 SNEGSKA (reference sequence). V shed 3 bases and J 7 bases; nucleotides not matched to a gene: 6. The CDR3 runs 13 residues. The CDR3 reads CSASRQGAREQYF. CDR3 DNA: TGCAGTGCTAGCCGACAGGGGGCGAGAGAGCAGTACTTC.

The CDR3 DNA reads TGCAGCGTTAGGGGACAGTCTGTACTAGGCTACACCTTC. This codes for CSVRGQSVLGYTF. The rearrangement links TRBV29-1 to TRBJ1-2, with 7 bases lining up with TRBD1. The CDR3 consists of 13 residues. Germline trimming cut 5 bases from V and 8 bases from J; bases unmatched to any gene: 11. Per germline, CDR1 SQVTM and CDR2 ANQGSEA.

This clonotype was recorded a few times. This chain's CDR3 is CSVARGLFGTEAFF. The CDR3 bases are TGCAGCGTTGCACGGGGGTTGTTTGGCACTGAAGCTTTCTTT. This sequence joins TRBV29-1 and TRBJ1-1; D is possibly TRBD1 (5 bases). V was clipped by 4 bases and J by 4 bases, with 16 bases between them. The CDR3 runs 14 residues. Germline V gene lookup returns CDR1 SQVTM and CDR2 ANQGSEA. Complete variable domain (other parts from reference TRBV29-1 and TRBJ1-1): SAVISQKPSRDICQRGTSLTIQCQVDSQVTMMFWYRQQPGQSLTLIATANQGSEATYESGFVIDKFPISRPNLTFSTLTVSNMSPEDSSIYLCSVARGLFGTEAFFGQGTRLTVV.